This passage covers 31 T cell receptor beta chains from one sample sequenced in a study of blood T cell repertoires in COVID-19. Method: immunoSEQ multiplex PCR; TCRdb's copy keeps in-frame clones and lacks some. Of 300,000 to 400,000 clones in the sample, around 87% were seen once. The sequenced sample consisted of peripheral blood. These receptors came from a man between 50 and 59 years old with active or convalescent COVID-19.

CDR3 DNA: TGTGCCAGCAGTTACTCGGGGGGGCGCGGCGAGCAGTACTTC. This translates into CASSYSGGRGEQYF. The rearrangement links TRBV6-2 or TRBV6-3 to TRBJ2-7, with D perhaps matching TRBD2 (7 bases). The ends were cut back, 0 bases at V and 6 bases at J, with 12 bases in the middle. This CDR3 has 14 amino acids. Per germline, CDR1 MNHEY and CDR2 SVGEGT.

The chain employs TRBV28 and TRBJ2-1; 14 bases agree with TRBD2. Germline values: CDR1 MDHEN, CDR2 SYDVKM. With V trimmed by 5 bases and J by 4 bases, 10 bases remained unmatched. The CDR3 covers 18 residues. CDR3 in amino acids: CASSISGTSGSKYNEQFF. The DNA for the CDR3 is TGTGCCAGCAGTATTTCCGGGACTAGCGGGAGCAAGTACAATGAGCAGTTCTTC.

V is TRBV29-1 and J is TRBJ2-5; 7 nucleotides match TRBD1. Per germline, CDR1 SQVTM and CDR2 ANQGSEA. This CDR3 is 14 amino acids long. V trimming: 5 bases; J trimming: 5 bases; junction bases outside the gene matches: 11. DNA for the CDR3: TGCAGCGTTCGGGGTGTAGGGGGCGTGGAGACCCAGTACTTC. Protein product: CSVRGVGGVETQYF.

The V gene is TRBV6-6, the J gene TRBJ1-2; TRBD1 matches at 8 bases. The CDR3 length is 14 residues. The junction had 5 bases not matched to a gene; V was cut back by 2 bases and J by 6 bases. In germline, CDR1 is MNHNY, CDR2 SVGAGI (reference sequence). CDR3 residues: CASSYQEQGDGYTF. In nucleotides, the CDR3 is TGTGCCAGCAGTTACCAAGAACAGGGGGATGGCTACACCTTC.

This chain connects TRBV5-6 to TRBJ2-5; 7 nucleotides align to TRBD2. The CDR3 runs 15 residues. CDR1 and CDR2 from the germline V gene are SGHDT and YYEEEE. The ends lost 3 bases at V and 4 bases at J; junction bases unmatched: 9. This chain's CDR3 is CASSSPLAGAETQYF. The CDR3 DNA reads TGTGCCAGCAGCTCCCCCCTGGCGGGAGCAGAGACCCAGTACTTC.

The genes are TRBV9 and TRBJ1-2, with 12 bases lining up with TRBD1. This CDR3 has 15 amino acids. J gave up 4 bases and V 2 bases, and 3 bases lay outside the gene matches. Germline lookup yields CDR1 SGDLS and CDR2 YYNGEE. The CDR3 DNA reads TGTGCCAGCAGCGTGGGGACAGGGGGCGGCTATGGCTACACCTTC. Its protein is CASSVGTGGGYGYTF.

The V call is TRBV6-1, the J call TRBJ2-1; a possible D gene is TRBD1 (6 bases). The CDR3 totals 16 residues. Germline V gene lookup returns CDR1 MNHNS and CDR2 SASEGT. V dropped 4 bases and J dropped 9 bases, with 22 bases sitting between them. Written as DNA, the CDR3 is TGTGCCAGCAGTGCCCGAGTTGGGGGCCCGACGGGTGAGCAGTTCTTC. Residues: CASSARVGGPTGEQFF.

The chain combines TRBV28 with TRBJ1-5; the match to TRBD1 covers 8 bases. There are 17 residues in the CDR3. Germline CDR1 is MDHEN and CDR2 is SYDVKM. The junction had 8 bases not matched to a gene; V was cut back by 4 bases and J by 0 bases. This CDR3 reads CASSSRTGSYSNQPQHF. CDR3 bases: TGTGCCAGCAGTTCGAGGACAGGGTCCTATAGCAATCAGCCCCAGCATTTT.

This clone turned up a few times. The chain links TRBV13 to TRBJ1-1; tentative D call: TRBD1 (5 bases). Germline lookup yields CDR1 PRHDT and CDR2 FYEKMQ (reference sequence). The V end lost 1 base, the J end lost 6 bases, and 6 bases lay between the germline ends. The CDR3 totals 12 residues. In DNA form, the CDR3 reads TGTGCCAGCAGCTTAGCCAGGGCTGAAGCTTTCTTT. This sequence encodes CASSLARAEAFF.

This clone is a singleton in its sample. This chain links TRBV6-5 with TRBJ1-4; D not certain. V lost 7 bases and J 1 base, leaving 13 bases between the germline ends. From germline, CDR1 is MNHEY and CDR2 SVGAGI. This CDR3 comprises 15 residues. CDR3 protein: CASTGKPRTNEKLFF. CDR3 DNA: TGTGCCAGCACGGGGAAGCCGAGAACTAATGAAAAACTGTTTTTT.

The V and J genes are TRBV5-5 and TRBJ2-3; D is unclear. There are 14 residues in the CDR3. The V end was cut by 2 bases, the J end by 2 bases, with 9 bases between. Germline values: CDR1 SGHKS, CDR2 YYEKEE (reference sequence). Written as DNA, the CDR3 is TGTGCCAGCAGCTTTGGGCAGTCCACAGATACGCAGTATTTT. Protein: CASSFGQSTDTQYF.

This chain joins TRBV7-2 and TRBJ2-7; tentatively, D is TRBD1 (6 bases). The length of the CDR3 is 15 residues. The V and J ends lost 0 bases and 3 bases respectively, with 12 bases between them. Germline V lookup: CDR1 SGHTA, CDR2 FQGNSA. The CDR3 nucleotides are TGTGCCAGCAGCTTAGCCGTGGACAGATACTACGAGCAGTACTTC. Amino acid sequence: CASSLAVDRYYEQYF.

This chain links TRBV5-4 with TRBJ2-2; TRBD2 agrees at 8 bases. The CDR3 runs 14 residues. CDR1 is SGHNT, CDR2 YYREEE, per germline (reference sequence). The J segment lost 5 bases and the V segment lost 2 bases, leaving 2 bases of the junction unmatched. Here the CDR3 reads CASSFAGGTGELFF. The CDR3 coding sequence is TGTGCCAGCAGCTTCGCGGGAGGAACCGGGGAGCTGTTTTTT.

This rearrangement joins TRBV25-1 to TRBJ1-4; D remains unclear. Deletions cut 5 bases from V and 4 bases from J, with 14 bases between. Germline V gene sequence: CDR1 MGHDK, CDR2 SYGVNS. CDR3 size: 15 residues. The CDR3 protein is CASSKTVFGNEKLFF. CDR3 in DNA: TGTGCCAGCAGTAAAACGGTTTTCGGTAATGAAAAACTGTTTTTT.

The V gene is TRBV27, the J gene TRBJ1-3; tentatively, D is TRBD1 (6 bases). Germline V gene data show CDR1 as MNHEY and CDR2 as SMNVEV (reference sequence). The CDR3 is 17 amino acids. V was clipped by 1 base and J by 4 bases, with 17 bases between them. The CDR3 region is CASSLFGGPFTGNTIYF. The CDR3 nucleotides are TGTGCCAGCAGTTTATTCGGGGGGCCATTTACCGGAAACACCATATATTTT.

The chain recombines TRBV4-1 with TRBJ1-4; 8 positions match TRBD1. Unmatched junction bases numbered 10, after V lost 5 bases and J lost 8 bases. Per the germline V gene, CDR1 is MGHRA and CDR2 is YSYEKL. CDR3 length equals 15 residues. CDR3 region: CASSKPGQAREKLFF. DNA for the CDR3: TGCGCCAGCAGCAAACCGGGACAGGCCCGCGAAAAACTGTTTTTT.

The chain uses TRBV29-1 and TRBJ2-3, with 10 bases matching TRBD1. V shed 7 bases and J 1 base; nucleotides not matched to a gene: 8. Germline V gene sequence: CDR1 SQVTM, CDR2 ANQGSEA. This CDR3 has 15 amino acids. The CDR3 here is CSADSGQGGTDTQYF. The CDR3 DNA follows: TGCAGCGCTGATTCTGGACAGGGGGGCACAGATACGCAGTATTTT.

The J gene is TRBJ2-5, the V gene TRBV5-4, with 7 bases matching TRBD1. There are 14 residues in the CDR3. V trimming: 5 bases; J trimming: 5 bases; junction bases outside the gene matches: 9. CDR1 and CDR2 (germline): SGHNT, YYREEE (reference sequence). This chain's CDR3 is CASRQDRERETQYF. The CDR3 nucleotides are TGTGCCAGCAGACAAGACAGGGAGCGGGAGACCCAGTACTTC.

This clone was seen a single time. The chain is built from TRBV6-6 and TRBJ1-2, with TRBD1 as a possible D gene (5 bases). V was clipped by 2 bases and J by 6 bases, with 10 bases between them. This CDR3 has 13 residues. Germline values: CDR1 MNHNY, CDR2 SVGAGI (reference sequence). CDR3 sequence reads: CASSYPQGDGYTF. DNA for the CDR3: TGTGCCAGCAGTTACCCCCAGGGTGATGGCTACACCTTC.

Comments on this clone: Additional DNA sequences in this sample encode the identical CDR3. The chain combines TRBV18 with TRBJ1-1; tentative D call: TRBD1 (5 bases). V lost 1 base and J 2 bases, leaving 8 bases between the germline ends. Germline V gene sequence: CDR1 KGHSH, CDR2 LQKENI. This CDR3 is 14 amino acids long. The CDR3 DNA sequence: TGTGCCAGCTCACCACGAACAGGAAACACTGAAGCTTTCTTT. It yields the protein CASSPRTGNTEAFF.

The chain uses TRBV5-6 and TRBJ1-2; D is perhaps TRBD1 (5 bases). The V and J ends lost 0 bases and 6 bases respectively, with 9 bases between them. Per the germline V gene, CDR1 is SGHDT and CDR2 is YYEEEE. The CDR3 has 13 amino acids. The CDR3 DNA reads as TGTGCCAGCAGCTTGGCGGGGGGAGATGGCTACACCTTC. Its protein product is CASSLAGGDGYTF.

This chain links TRBV5-1 with TRBJ2-5; a possible D gene is TRBD2 (6 bases). Trimming removed 0 bases from V and 4 bases from J, with 13 bases in between. The CDR3 spans 15 residues. Germline CDR1 is SGHRS and CDR2 is YFSETQ. CDR3 sequence: CASSLAGGRAETQYF. The CDR3 DNA is TGCGCCAGCAGCTTGGCCGGAGGGCGCGCAGAGACCCAGTACTTC. The entire variable domain, with the rest obtained from reference TRBV5-1 and TRBJ2-5, is as follows: KAGVTQTPRYLIKTRGQQVTLSCSPISGHRSVSWYQQTPGQGLQFLFEYFSETQRNKGNFPGRFSGRQFSNSRSEMNVSTLELGDSALYLCASSLAGGRAETQYFGPGTRLLVL.

This chain uses TRBV5-1 with TRBJ2-5, with 10 bases matching TRBD1. Trimming removed 4 bases from V and 4 bases from J; junction bases left unmatched: 4. Germline CDR1 reads SGHRS; CDR2 reads YFSETQ. The length of the CDR3 is 14 residues. The DNA of the CDR3 is TGCGCCAGCAGCAGAGACAGGGGGCTAGAGACCCAGTACTTC. This encodes CASSRDRGLETQYF.

The rearrangement uses TRBV28 and TRBJ1-1; D perhaps matches TRBD1 (5 bases). V was clipped by 5 bases and J by 3 bases, with 16 bases between them. The CDR3 is 15 amino acids. Germline CDR1 MDHEN, CDR2 SYDVKM. The CDR3, as DNA: TGTGCCAGCAGTAACAACCTCCAGGGTTACACTGAAGCTTTCTTT. This translates into CASSNNLQGYTEAFF.

The chain is built from TRBV7-8 and TRBJ1-4; a possible D gene is TRBD1 (5 bases). Trimming cost V 5 bases and J 5 bases, with 15 bases left between them. The V gene's germline CDR1 is SGHVS and CDR2 FQNEAQ. This CDR3 contains 15 residues. CDR3: CASSPPGGENEKLFF. Here the CDR3 DNA reads TGTGCCAGCAGCCCGCCGGGGGGGGAAAATGAAAAACTGTTTTTT.

This chain joins TRBV7-9 and TRBJ2-3; no firm D call. Per the germline V gene, CDR1 is SEHNR and CDR2 is FQNEAQ (reference sequence). V gave up 1 base and J gave up 1 base, with 3 bases separating them. CDR3 size: 13 residues. CDR3 DNA sequence: TGTGCCAGCAGCTTAGTCGGCACAGATACGCAGTATTTT. This translates into CASSLVGTDTQYF.

The CDR3 is CASSLARDSINTGELFF. The CDR3 DNA reads as TGTGCCAGCAGCTTAGCCCGGGACAGCATAAACACCGGGGAGCTGTTTTTT. The chain couples TRBV7-2 to TRBJ2-2; 7 positions agree with TRBD1. The CDR3 consists of 17 residues. In germline, CDR1 is SGHTA, CDR2 FQGNSA. J lost 2 bases, V lost 0 bases, and 6 bases had no gene match.

CDR3 bases: TGTGCCAGCACGAACGGACAGAGTAATGAAAAACTGTTTTTT. Its translation is CASTNGQSNEKLFF. The genes are TRBV2 and TRBJ1-4; possible D gene TRBD1, 6 bases. This CDR3 comprises 14 residues. Germline values: CDR1 SNHLY, CDR2 FYNNEI. V was shortened by 7 bases and J by 4 bases, with 13 bases between the two germline ends.

The chain links TRBV19 to TRBJ2-2; 10 bases agree with TRBD1. Trimming at V came to 6 bases and at J to 3 bases, leaving 4 bases not matched to a gene. Germline lookup yields CDR1 LNHDA and CDR2 SQIVND (reference sequence). The CDR3 runs to 15 residues. The CDR3, as DNA: TGTGCCAGTAGGACCGGGACAGGGGACACCGGGGAGCTGTTTTTT. It encodes CASRTGTGDTGELFF.

The rearrangement uses TRBV5-1 and TRBJ1-4, with D possibly being TRBD1 (6 bases). This CDR3 is 13 amino acids long. V gave up 5 bases and J gave up 8 bases, with 13 bases separating them. Germline V gene data show CDR1 as SGHRS and CDR2 as YFSETQ. CDR3 region: CASSPHQGEKLFF. The CDR3 coding sequence is TGCGCCAGCAGTCCTCACCAGGGGGAAAAACTGTTTTTT.

V and J are TRBV18 and TRBJ2-1; 12 bases are shared with TRBD1. The CDR3 has 15 amino acids. Germline values: CDR1 KGHSH, CDR2 LQKENI. J gave up 7 bases and V 6 bases, and 7 bases lay outside the gene matches. CDR3 amino acids: CASSPGTGGLNEQFF. DNA of the CDR3: TGTGCCAGCTCCCCCGGGACAGGGGGCTTAAATGAGCAGTTCTTC.